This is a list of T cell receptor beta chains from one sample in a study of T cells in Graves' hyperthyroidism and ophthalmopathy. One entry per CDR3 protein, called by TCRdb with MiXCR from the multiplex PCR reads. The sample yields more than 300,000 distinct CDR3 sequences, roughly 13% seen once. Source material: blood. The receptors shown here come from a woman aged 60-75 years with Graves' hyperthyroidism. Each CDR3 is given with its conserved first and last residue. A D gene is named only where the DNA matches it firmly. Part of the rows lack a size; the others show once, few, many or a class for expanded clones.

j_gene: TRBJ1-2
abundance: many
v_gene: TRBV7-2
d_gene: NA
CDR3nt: TGTGCCAGCAGCTTATTGGCAGCTCCTGCTAACTATGGCTACACCTTC
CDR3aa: CASSLLAAPANYGYTF

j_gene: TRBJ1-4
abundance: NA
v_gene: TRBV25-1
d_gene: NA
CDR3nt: TGTGCCAGCAGTCCATCTTATGCAGGGGAAGGTGAAAAACTGTTTTTT
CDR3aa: CASSPSYAGEGEKLFF

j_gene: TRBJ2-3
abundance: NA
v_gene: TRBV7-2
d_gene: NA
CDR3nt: TGTGCCAGCAGCCCGGTCGCAAGGGACACAGATACGCAGTATTTT
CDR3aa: CASSPVARDTDTQYF

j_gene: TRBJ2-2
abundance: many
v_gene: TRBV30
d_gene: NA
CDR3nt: TGTGCCTGGAGTGCTAAAGGCAGGAACACCGGGGAGCTGTTTTTT
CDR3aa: CAWSAKGRNTGELFF

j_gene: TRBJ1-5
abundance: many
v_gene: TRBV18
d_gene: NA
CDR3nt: TGTGCCAGCTCACCACCGAGCGGGGCGAGCGATCAGCCCCAGCATTTT
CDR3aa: CASSPPSGASDQPQHF

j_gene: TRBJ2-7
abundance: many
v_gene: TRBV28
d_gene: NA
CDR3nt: TGTGCCAGCAGCGGGCAGTACGAGCAGTACTTC
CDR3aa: CASSGQYEQYF

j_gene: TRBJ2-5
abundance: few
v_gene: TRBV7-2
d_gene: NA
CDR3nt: TGTGCCAGCGGCGTTCAGGTTCAGGAAGAGACCCAGTACTTC
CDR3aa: CASGVQVQEETQYF

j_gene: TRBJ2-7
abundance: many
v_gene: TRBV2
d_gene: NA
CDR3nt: TGTGCCAGCAGTGTAACCTACGAGCAGTACTTC
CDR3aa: CASSVTYEQYF

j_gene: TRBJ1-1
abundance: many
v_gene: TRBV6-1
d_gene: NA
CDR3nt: TGTGCCAGCATCCAAGGACCTCTGAACACTGAAGCTTTCTTT
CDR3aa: CASIQGPLNTEAFF

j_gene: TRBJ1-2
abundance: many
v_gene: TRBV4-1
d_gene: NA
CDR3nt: TGCGCCAGCAGCCAAGCTTCGGGGGCGCGGCTTAATGGCTACACCTTC
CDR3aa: CASSQASGARLNGYTF

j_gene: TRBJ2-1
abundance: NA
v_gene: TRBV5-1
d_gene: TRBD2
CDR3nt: TGCGCCAGCAGCTTGGCCCGGCTAGCGGGAGCGGAGGAGCAGTTCTTC
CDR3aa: CASSLARLAGAEEQFF

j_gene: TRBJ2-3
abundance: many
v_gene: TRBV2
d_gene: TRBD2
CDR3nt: TGTGCCAGCAAATCGACTAGCTGGGGTTCGCAGTATTTT
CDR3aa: CASKSTSWGSQYF

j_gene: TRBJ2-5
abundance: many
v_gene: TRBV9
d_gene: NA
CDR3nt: TGTGCCAGCAGCGAGGCCACCTCTCGGGGAGAGACCCAGTACTTC
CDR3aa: CASSEATSRGETQYF

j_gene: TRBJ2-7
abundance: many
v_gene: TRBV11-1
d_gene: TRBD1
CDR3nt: TGTGTCAGCAGCTCCCGGAGCTACAGGGGTTCCTACGAGCAGTACTTC
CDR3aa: CVSSSRSYRGSYEQYF

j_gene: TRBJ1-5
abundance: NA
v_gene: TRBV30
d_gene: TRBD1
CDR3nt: TGTGCCTGGACCCCGGGACAGCTATACAATCAGCCCCAGCATTTT
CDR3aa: CAWTPGQLYNQPQHF

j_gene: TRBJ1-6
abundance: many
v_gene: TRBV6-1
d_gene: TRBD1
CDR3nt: TGTGCCAGCAGTCCCGGGACAGAATCAAATTCACCCCTCCACTTT
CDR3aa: CASSPGTESNSPLHF

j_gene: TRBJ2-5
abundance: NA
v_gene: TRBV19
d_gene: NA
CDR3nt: TGTGCCAGTGAGGGGATTGGTGAGACCCAGTACTTC
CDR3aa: CASEGIGETQYF

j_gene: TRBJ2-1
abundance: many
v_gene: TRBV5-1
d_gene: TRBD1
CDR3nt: TGCGCCAGCAGCTTGTGGGGGACAGGGGTGGCTAGCGGGTTTGATGAGCAGTTCTTC
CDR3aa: CASSLWGTGVASGFDEQFF

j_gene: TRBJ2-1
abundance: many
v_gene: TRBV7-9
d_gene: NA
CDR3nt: TGTGCCAGCAGCTTAGCCCCCCTTTCTAGCCCGGTTAGGGATGAGCAGTTCTTC
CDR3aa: CASSLAPLSSPVRDEQFF

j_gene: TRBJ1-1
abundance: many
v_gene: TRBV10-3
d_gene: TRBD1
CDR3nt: TGTGCCATCAGTCCGACAGGGGACACTGAAGCTTTCTTT
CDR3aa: CAISPTGDTEAFF

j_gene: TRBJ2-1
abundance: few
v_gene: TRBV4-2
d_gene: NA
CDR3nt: TGTGCCAGCAGCCACGCGCCTAGCAATCATGAGCAGTTCTTC
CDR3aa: CASSHAPSNHEQFF

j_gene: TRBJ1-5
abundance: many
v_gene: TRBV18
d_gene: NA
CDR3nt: TGTGCCAGCTCACCTGGGACAACTAAACGCAATCAGCCCCAGCATTTT
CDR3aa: CASSPGTTKRNQPQHF

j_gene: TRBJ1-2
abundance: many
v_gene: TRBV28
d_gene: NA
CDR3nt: TGTGCCAGCAGTTTGTCACCAAACAGCGGAGGCCTATATGGCTACACCTTC
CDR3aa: CASSLSPNSGGLYGYTF

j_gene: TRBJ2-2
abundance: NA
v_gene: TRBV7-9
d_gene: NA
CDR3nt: TGTGCCAGCAGCTTAAGTGTAGTCACCGGGGAGCTGTTTTTT
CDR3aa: CASSLSVVTGELFF

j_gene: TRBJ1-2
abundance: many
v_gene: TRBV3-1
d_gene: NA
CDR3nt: TGTGCCAGCAGCCAAGATGCAGGCGCCTCATCGGGCTACACCTTC
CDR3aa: CASSQDAGASSGYTF

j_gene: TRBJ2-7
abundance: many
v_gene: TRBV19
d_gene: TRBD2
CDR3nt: TGTGCCAGTAGTATAGTGGCTAGCGGGATCTACGAGCAGTACTTC
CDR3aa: CASSIVASGIYEQYF

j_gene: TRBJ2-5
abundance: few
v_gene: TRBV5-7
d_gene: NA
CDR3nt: TGTGCCAGCAGCTTGGCCTTTTTAAGGCAAGAGACCCAGTACTTC
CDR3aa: CASSLAFLRQETQYF

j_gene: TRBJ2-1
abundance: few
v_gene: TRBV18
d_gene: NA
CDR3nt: TGTGCCAGCTCACCAGGTCAGGTGGCCTACAATGAGCAGTTCTTC
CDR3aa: CASSPGQVAYNEQFF

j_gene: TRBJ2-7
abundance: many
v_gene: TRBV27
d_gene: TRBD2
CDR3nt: TGTGCCAGCGGAATAGGACTAGCCTACGAGCAGTACTTC
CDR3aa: CASGIGLAYEQYF

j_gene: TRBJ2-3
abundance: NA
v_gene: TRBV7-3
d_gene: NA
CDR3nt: TGTGCCAGCAGCCCCAACGCAGTGTCAGATACGCAGTATTTT
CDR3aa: CASSPNAVSDTQYF

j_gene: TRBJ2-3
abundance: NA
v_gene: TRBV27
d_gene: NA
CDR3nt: TGTGCCAGCAAGCCCCCCACAGATACGCAGTATTTT
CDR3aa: CASKPPTDTQYF

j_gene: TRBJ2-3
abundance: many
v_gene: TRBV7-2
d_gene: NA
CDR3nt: TGTGCCAGCAGCTTAGTTCGCGGGGATACGCAGTATTTT
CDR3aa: CASSLVRGDTQYF

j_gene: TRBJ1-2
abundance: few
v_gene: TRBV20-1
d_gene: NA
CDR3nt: TGCAGTGCTAGAGATTTGGGGACGGATCATGGCTACACCTTC
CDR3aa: CSARDLGTDHGYTF